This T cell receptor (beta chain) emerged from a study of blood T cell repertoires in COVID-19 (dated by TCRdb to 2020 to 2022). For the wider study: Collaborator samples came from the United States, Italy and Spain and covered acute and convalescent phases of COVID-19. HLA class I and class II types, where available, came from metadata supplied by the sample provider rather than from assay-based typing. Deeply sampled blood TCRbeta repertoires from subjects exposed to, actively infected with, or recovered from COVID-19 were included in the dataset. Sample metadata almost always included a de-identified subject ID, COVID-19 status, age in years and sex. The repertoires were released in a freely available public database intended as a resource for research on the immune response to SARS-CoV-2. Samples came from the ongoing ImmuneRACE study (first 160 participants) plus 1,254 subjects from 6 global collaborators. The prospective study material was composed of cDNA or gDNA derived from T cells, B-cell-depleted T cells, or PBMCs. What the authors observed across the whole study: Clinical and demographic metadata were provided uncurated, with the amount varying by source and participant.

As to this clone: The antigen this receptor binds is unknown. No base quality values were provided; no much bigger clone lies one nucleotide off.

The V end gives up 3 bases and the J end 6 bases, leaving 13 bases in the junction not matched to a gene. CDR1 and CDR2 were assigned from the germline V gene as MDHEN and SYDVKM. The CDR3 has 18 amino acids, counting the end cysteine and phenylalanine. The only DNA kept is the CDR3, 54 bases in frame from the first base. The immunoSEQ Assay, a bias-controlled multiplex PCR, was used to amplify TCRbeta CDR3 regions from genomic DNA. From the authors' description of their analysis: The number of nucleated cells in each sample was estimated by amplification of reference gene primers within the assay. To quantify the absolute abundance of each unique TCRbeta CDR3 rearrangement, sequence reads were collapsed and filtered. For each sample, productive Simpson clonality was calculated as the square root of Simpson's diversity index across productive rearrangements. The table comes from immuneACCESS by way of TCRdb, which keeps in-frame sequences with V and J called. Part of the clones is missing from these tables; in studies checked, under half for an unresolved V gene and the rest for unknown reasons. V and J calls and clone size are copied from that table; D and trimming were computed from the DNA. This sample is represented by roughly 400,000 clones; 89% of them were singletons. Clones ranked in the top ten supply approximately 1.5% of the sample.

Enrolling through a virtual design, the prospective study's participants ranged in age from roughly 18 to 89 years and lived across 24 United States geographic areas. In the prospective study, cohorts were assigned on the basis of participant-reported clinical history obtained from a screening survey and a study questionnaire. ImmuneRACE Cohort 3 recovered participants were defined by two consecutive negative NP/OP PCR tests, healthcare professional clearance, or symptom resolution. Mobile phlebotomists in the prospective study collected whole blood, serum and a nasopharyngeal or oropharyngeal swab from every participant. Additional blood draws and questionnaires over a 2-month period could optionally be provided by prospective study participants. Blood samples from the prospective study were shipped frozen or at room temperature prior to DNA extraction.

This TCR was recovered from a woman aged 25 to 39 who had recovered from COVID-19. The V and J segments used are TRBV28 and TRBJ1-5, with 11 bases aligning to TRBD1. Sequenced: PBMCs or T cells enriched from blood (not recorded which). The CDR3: CASSFSGTGGQGGQPQHF. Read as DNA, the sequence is TGTGCCAGCAGTTTTTCCGGGACAGGGGGTCAAGGAGGTCAGCCCCAGCATTTT.